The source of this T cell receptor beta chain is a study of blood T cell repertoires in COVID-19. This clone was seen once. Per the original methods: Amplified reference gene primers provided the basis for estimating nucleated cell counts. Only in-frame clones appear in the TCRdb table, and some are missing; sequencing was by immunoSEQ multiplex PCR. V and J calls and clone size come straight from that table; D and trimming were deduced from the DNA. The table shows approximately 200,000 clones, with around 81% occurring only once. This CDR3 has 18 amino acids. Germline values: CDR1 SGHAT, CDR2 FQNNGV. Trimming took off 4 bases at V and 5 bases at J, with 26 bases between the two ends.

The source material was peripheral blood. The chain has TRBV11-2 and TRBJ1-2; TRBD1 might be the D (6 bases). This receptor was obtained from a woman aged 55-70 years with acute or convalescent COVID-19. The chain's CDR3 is CASSSNQGQSWVAYGYTF. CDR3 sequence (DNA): TGTGCCAGCAGCTCTAATCAGGGGCAGTCTTGGGTGGCATATGGCTACACCTTC.